This TCR beta chain was identified in a study of cytomegalovirus exposure and HLA in healthy donors. Clones were read by immunoSEQ multiplex PCR, and TCRdb kept only the in-frame ones, dropping some. There are 250,000 or so clones in the sample; 90% occur only once, and under 0.45% lies in the top ten. Of note for this clone: Its specificity is not known.

General study points: Some TCR beta chains (164 of them) were listed as cytomegalovirus-associated.

CDR3 size: 15 residues. With 1 base clipped from V and 9 bases from J, the junction kept 7 bases outside the gene matches. The germline V gene has CDR1 LGHNA and CDR2 YSLEER. The material sequenced was PBMCs. The clonotype originates from a woman between 18 and 29 years old in good health and CMV-seronegative. The chain combines TRBV4-3 with TRBJ2-1, with TRBD1 matching 9 bases. The CDR3 DNA sequence: TGCGCCAGCAGCCAAGGGACAGGGGTGGTCGGTGAGCAGTTCTTC. Its translation is CASSQGTGVVGEQFF.